The source of this TCR beta chain is a study of blood T cell repertoires in COVID-19. Here immunoSEQ multiplex PCR was the method, and the copy in TCRdb shows in-frame clones only, minus some. The sample yields some 83,000 clones, more than 85% seen once. This receptor was identified in a man aged 80 or over with active or convalescent COVID-19. Sequenced input: peripheral blood.

CDR3 DNA sequence: TGCAGTGCTAGTCAACCCCAGGGGTTCAATGAAGCTTTCTTT. It specifies CSASQPQGFNEAFF. The V and J genes are TRBV20-1 and TRBJ1-1; D is possibly TRBD1 (6 bases). V was shortened by 3 bases and J by 7 bases, with 18 bases between the two germline ends. The CDR3 has 14 residues. Per germline, CDR1 DFQATT and CDR2 SNEGSKA (reference sequence).